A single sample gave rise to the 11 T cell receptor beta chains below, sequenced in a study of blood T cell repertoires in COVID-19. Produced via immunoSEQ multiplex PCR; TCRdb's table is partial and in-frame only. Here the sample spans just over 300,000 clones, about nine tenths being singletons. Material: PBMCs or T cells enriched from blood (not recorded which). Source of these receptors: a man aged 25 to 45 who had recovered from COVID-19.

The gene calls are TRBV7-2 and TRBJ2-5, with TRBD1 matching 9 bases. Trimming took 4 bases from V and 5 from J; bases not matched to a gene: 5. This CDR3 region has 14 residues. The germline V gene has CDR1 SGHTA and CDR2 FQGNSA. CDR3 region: CASSSFDRGETQYF. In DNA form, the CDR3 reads TGTGCCAGCAGCTCCTTCGACAGGGGGGAGACCCAGTACTTC.

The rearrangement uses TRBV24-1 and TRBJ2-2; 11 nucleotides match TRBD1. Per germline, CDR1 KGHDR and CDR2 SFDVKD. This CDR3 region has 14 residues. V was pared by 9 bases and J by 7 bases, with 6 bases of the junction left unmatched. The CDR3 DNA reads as TGTGCCACCGAGGACAGGGGGCGCAGCGGGGAGCTGTTTTTT. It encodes CATEDRGRSGELFF.

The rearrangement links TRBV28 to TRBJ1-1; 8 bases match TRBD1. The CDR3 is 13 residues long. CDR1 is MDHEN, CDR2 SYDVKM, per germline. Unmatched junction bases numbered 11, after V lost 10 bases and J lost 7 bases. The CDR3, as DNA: TGTGCCACCCTGACAGGGGCCGCTAGTGAAGCTTTCTTT. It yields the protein CATLTGAASEAFF. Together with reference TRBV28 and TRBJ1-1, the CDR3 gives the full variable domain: DVKVTQSSRYLVKRTGEKVFLECVQDMDHENMFWYRQDPGLGLRLIYFSYDVKMKEKGDIPEGYSVSREKKERFSLILESASTNQTSMYLCATLTGAASEAFFGQGTRLTVV.

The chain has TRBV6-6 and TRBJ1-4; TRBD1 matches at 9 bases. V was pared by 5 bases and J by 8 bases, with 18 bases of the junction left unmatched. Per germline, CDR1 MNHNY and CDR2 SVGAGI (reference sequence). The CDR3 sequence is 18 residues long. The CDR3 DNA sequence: TGTGCCAGCAGTCCTCGCCCGGGACAGGGTGAGATTTGGGAAAAACTGTTTTTT. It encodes CASSPRPGQGEIWEKLFF.

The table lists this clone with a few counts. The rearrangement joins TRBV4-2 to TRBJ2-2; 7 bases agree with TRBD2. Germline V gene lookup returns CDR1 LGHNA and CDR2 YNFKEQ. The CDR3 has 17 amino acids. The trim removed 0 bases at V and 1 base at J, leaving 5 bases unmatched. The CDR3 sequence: CASSQDDGRGNTGELFF. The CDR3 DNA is TGTGCCAGCAGCCAAGATGATGGGAGGGGGAACACCGGGGAGCTGTTTTTT.

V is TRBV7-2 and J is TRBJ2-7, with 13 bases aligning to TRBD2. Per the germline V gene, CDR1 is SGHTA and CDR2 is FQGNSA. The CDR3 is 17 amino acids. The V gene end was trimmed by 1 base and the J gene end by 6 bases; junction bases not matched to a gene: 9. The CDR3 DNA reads TGTGCCAGCAGCTTAGGTGGGACTAGCGGGAAGGGACTCGAGCAGTACTTC. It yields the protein CASSLGGTSGKGLEQYF.

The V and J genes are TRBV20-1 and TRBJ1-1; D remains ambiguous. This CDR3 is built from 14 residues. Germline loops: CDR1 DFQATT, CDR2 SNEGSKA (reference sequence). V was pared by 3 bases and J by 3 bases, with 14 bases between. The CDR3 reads CSASHGRRDTEAFF. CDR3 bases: TGCAGTGCTAGTCACGGGCGGCGGGACACTGAAGCTTTCTTT.

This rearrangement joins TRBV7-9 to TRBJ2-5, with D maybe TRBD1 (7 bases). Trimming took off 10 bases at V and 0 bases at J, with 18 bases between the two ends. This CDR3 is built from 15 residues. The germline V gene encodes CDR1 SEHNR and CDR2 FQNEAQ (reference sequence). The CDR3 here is CAISGDRSYQETQYF. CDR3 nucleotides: TGTGCCATCTCGGGGGACAGATCGTACCAAGAGACCCAGTACTTC.

This CDR3 is CASAAGSTEAFF. The CDR3, as DNA: TGTGCCAGCGCTGCGGGGAGTACTGAAGCTTTCTTT. The genes are TRBV3-1 (or the pseudogene TRBV3-2) and TRBJ1-1; no reliable D call. The germline CDR1 and CDR2 sequences are LGHDT and YNNKEL (reference sequence). The CDR3 covers 12 residues. V was clipped by 8 bases and J by 5 bases, with 12 bases between them.

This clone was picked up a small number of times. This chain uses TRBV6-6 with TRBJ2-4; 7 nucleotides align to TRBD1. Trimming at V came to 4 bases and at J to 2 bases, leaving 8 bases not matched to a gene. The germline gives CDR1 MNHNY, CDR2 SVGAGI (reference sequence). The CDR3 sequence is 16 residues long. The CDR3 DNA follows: TGTGCCAGCAGTTTCGACAGGGAAGGGACCAAAAACATTCAGTACTTC. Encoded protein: CASSFDREGTKNIQYF.

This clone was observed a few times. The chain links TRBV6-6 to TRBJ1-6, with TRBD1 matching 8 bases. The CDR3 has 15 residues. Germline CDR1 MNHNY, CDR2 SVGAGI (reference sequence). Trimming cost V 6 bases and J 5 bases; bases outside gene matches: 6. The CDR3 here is CASSQGAVNNSPLHF. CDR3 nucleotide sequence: TGTGCCAGCAGCCAGGGGGCTGTGAATAATTCACCCCTCCACTTT.